This T cell receptor beta chain was sequenced during a study of patients and donors after allogeneic stem cell transplantation. This clonotype was recorded many times. With V trimmed by 1 base and J by 6 bases, 6 bases remained unmatched. This CDR3 is 16 amino acids long. Germline CDR1 and CDR2: SGHVS and FQNEAQ. TCRdb used MiXCR to reprocess the RT-PCR reads, holding one entry per CDR3 protein. The profile shows approximately 250,000 distinct CDR3 sequences, approximately 14% of them singletons. V gene TRBV7-8 combines with J gene TRBJ1-6, with 7 nucleotides matching TRBD1. Sequencing was performed on blood, either unsorted or a sorted T cell fraction (not recorded which). The clonotype comes from a human donor who was either an allogeneic HSCT recipient or a stem cell or donor lymphocyte infusion donor (not recorded which). It is not recorded whose cells these are; they may come from a transplant donor. The CDR3 DNA sequence: TGTGCCAGCAGCTTAGAGGCAGACAGGGTTAATTCACCCCTCCACTTT. Amino acid sequence: CASSLEADRVNSPLHF. The full variable domain, in which reference TRBV7-8 and TRBJ1-6 provide the parts outside the CDR3, is GAGVSQSPRYKVAKRGQDVALRCDPISGHVSLFWYQQALGQGPEFLTYFQNEAQLDKSGLPSDRFFAERPEGSVSTLKIQRTQQEDSAVYLCASSLEADRVNSPLHFGNGTRLTVT.